The 10 T cell receptor beta chains reported below all come from one sample, sequenced in a study of OX40 agonist ivuxolimab in advanced cancers. This table comes from immunoSEQ multiplex PCR, and its TCRdb copy is limited to in-frame clones, with some not included. The data show 60,000 to 90,000 clones, 83% seen once. The specimen was CD4+ or CD8+ T cells sorted from blood, collected in a trial of the OX40 agonist ivuxolimab. The source of these receptors is an adult with an advanced solid tumor such as melanoma, head and neck, liver or kidney cancer.

V and J are TRBV5-4 and TRBJ1-3, with D possibly TRBD1 on 6 matching bases. Trimming left V 4 bases short and J 2 bases short, with 10 bases between. This CDR3 has 14 amino acids. Per the germline V gene, CDR1 is SGHNT and CDR2 is YYREEE (reference sequence). This CDR3 is CASSRGGPGNTIYF. In DNA form, the CDR3 reads TGTGCCAGCAGCCGGGGGGGGCCTGGAAACACCATATATTTT.

The DNA for the CDR3 is TGCGCCAGCGACCGGACAGGGTCAGATACGCAGTATTTT. Translating gives CASDRTGSDTQYF. The gene calls are TRBV5-1 and TRBJ2-3; TRBD1 matches 8 bases. Per the germline V gene, CDR1 is SGHRS and CDR2 is YFSETQ. This CDR3 is built from 13 residues. The junction had 5 bases not matched to a gene; V was cut back by 7 bases and J by 4 bases.

This clone occurred a few times. This rearrangement joins TRBV9 to TRBJ2-5; D unresolved. Germline V lookup: CDR1 SGDLS, CDR2 YYNGEE. The CDR3 extends over 14 amino acids. V was clipped by 3 bases and J by 4 bases, with 13 bases between them. DNA for the CDR3: TGTGCCAGCAGCGAGGGTGGCCCCCCAGAGACCCAGTACTTC. Its translation: CASSEGGPPETQYF.

This clone was seen a single time. The CDR3 here is CASSPSPGVYGYTF. CDR3 DNA: TGTGCCAGCAGCCCGAGCCCAGGGGTCTACGGCTACACCTTC. The J gene is TRBJ1-2, the V gene TRBV7-8; weak D call: TRBD1 (6 bases). The length of the CDR3 is 14 residues. With 5 bases removed from V and 8 bases from J, the gap between germline ends came to 18 bases. From germline, CDR1 is SGHVS and CDR2 FQNEAQ.

The chain combines TRBV11-2 with TRBJ2-4, with D perhaps TRBD2 (7 bases). CDR1 and CDR2 (germline): SGHAT, FQNNGV. There are 15 residues in the CDR3. Trimming shortened V by 5 bases and J by 0 bases, and 11 bases separated the two germline ends. Here the CDR3 reads CASSGGALAKNIQYF. The CDR3 region has the DNA TGTGCCAGCAGCGGGGGGGCCTTAGCCAAAAACATTCAGTACTTC.

This chain connects TRBV6-6 to TRBJ2-7, with D possibly matching TRBD2 (6 bases). The germline CDR1 and CDR2 sequences are MNHNY and SVGAGI (reference sequence). The CDR3 loop spans 13 amino acids. Deletions cut 3 bases from V and 5 bases from J, with 11 bases between. CDR3 sequence reads: CASSYPSVDEQYF. The DNA of the CDR3 is TGTGCCAGCAGTTATCCTAGCGTCGACGAGCAGTACTTC.

The V call is TRBV20-1, the J call TRBJ2-5; D might be TRBD1 (6 bases). V lost 5 bases, J lost 5 bases, and 6 bases lay in between. Germline V gene sequence: CDR1 DFQATT, CDR2 SNEGSKA (reference sequence). The CDR3 is 10 residues long. The CDR3 bases are TGCAGTGCTCAGGGGGAGACCCAGTACTTC. Translating it yields CSAQGETQYF.

The rearrangement joins TRBV7-9 to TRBJ2-1, with D perhaps TRBD1 or TRBD2 (6 bases each). This CDR3 has 15 residues. Trimming left V 5 bases short and J 8 bases short, with 19 bases between. In germline, CDR1 is SEHNR, CDR2 FQNEAQ (reference sequence). The CDR3 DNA reads as TGTGCCAGCAGCCCGGGGGCGGCCTCAAGGGATGAGCAGTTCTTC. Its protein is CASSPGAASRDEQFF.

This clone was observed a few times. The chain is built from TRBV7-2 and TRBJ1-2, with a tentative D call TRBD1 (5 bases). This CDR3 contains 13 residues. Trimming removed 5 bases from V and 7 bases from J, with 14 bases in between. Per the germline V gene, CDR1 is SGHTA and CDR2 is FQGNSA. The CDR3 coding sequence is TGTGCCAGCAGCATTGGGGGGGTGGCTGGCTACACCTTC. Encoded protein: CASSIGGVAGYTF.

This CDR3 reads CASSVGLGTDTQYF. The CDR3, as DNA: TGTGCCAGCAGCGTAGGACTAGGCACAGATACGCAGTATTTT. This chain joins TRBV9 and TRBJ2-3; possible D gene TRBD2, 6 bases. V lost 0 bases, J lost 1 base, and 6 bases lay in between. Per the germline V gene, CDR1 is SGDLS and CDR2 is YYNGEE. CDR3 length: 14 amino acids.